The sequence of this T cell receptor (beta chain) was determined in a study of blood T cell repertoires in COVID-19. Data came from immunoSEQ multiplex PCR; TCRdb stores just in-frame clones and leaves some out. This table holds a few hundred thousand clones, about 86% found once. This clonotype was obtained from a woman between 40 and 50 years old with acute COVID-19. The sequenced material came from PBMCs or T cells enriched from blood (not recorded which).

The CDR3 nucleotides are TGTGCCAGCAGTTTAAACCGGGTCATTATGAACACTGAAGCTTTCTTT. Encoded protein: CASSLNRVIMNTEAFF. The rearrangement links TRBV28 to TRBJ1-1, with D hard to call. CDR1 MDHEN and CDR2 SYDVKM come from the germline V gene. The CDR3 runs to 16 residues. The germline V and J ends were trimmed by 2 bases and 0 bases, with 13 bases remaining between them.